This T cell receptor (beta chain) was identified during a study of shared clonotypes between healthy human individuals. Study-wide points: Clonotypes shared by all four sorted-subset donors had higher generation probabilities than non-shared clonotypes.

TCRdb's copy holds only in-frame clones and misses some; the assay was immunoSEQ multiplex PCR. The sample shows approximately 1.4 million clones, 95% to 99% of them seen only once. A word on this clone: Its cognate antigen is unknown.

This CDR3 contains 13 residues. Per germline, CDR1 SEHNR and CDR2 FQNEAQ (reference sequence). The V end lost 1 base, the J end lost 9 bases, and 10 bases lay between the germline ends. The source material was naive CD4+ T cells sorted from blood. Subset given: CD45RA+ positively selected. The clonotype originates from a man aged 25 to 40 in good health. This chain joins TRBV7-9 and TRBJ2-1; D might be TRBD2 (5 bases). CDR3 in DNA: TGTGCCAGCAGCTTAGGGTCAGAGGGTGAGCAGTTCTTC. This translates into CASSLGSEGEQFF. The whole variable domain, filled in from reference TRBV7-9 and TRBJ2-1, reads DTGVSQNPRHKITKRGQNVTFRCDPISEHNRLYWYRQTLGQGPEFLTYFQNEAQLEKSRLLSDRFSAERPKGSFSTLEIQRTEQGDSAMYLCASSLGSEGEQFFGPGTRLTVL.